This T cell receptor beta chain comes out of a study of T cells after yellow fever vaccination. About the study: For low cell numbers, libraries were made with SMART-Seq v4 Ultra Low Input. General study points: A small share of clonotypes appeared in both CD4 and CD8 compartments.

A process of 5'RACE template switching, which added a universal primer site and UMIs, was used to make TCR cDNA. TCRdb used MiXCR to reprocess the 5' RACE reads, holding one entry per CDR3 protein. The sample lists 450,000 to 600,000 distinct CDR3 sequences; about 13% were seen once. Germline values: CDR1 ENHRY, CDR2 SYGVKD. Trimming shortened V by 9 bases and J by 3 bases, and 12 bases separated the two germline ends. The CDR3 loop spans 13 amino acids. Details on this clonotype: What it binds is not known.

The sequences come from PBMCs, collected on the day of the yellow fever booster vaccination. The receptor comes from a man between 25 and 39 years old who received the YFV17D yellow fever vaccine. The rearrangement joins TRBV10-3 to TRBJ2-1; TRBD1 might be the D (5 bases). The CDR3 sequence is CAIREGDYNEQFF. The CDR3 DNA reads as TGTGCCATTAGAGAAGGGGACTACAATGAGCAGTTCTTC.